The 7 T cell receptor beta chains below all came from one sample that was sequenced in a study of CD8 T cells in ankylosing spondylitis (TCRdb year 2017). General study outcomes and caveats: Blood from ankylosing spondylitis patients appeared to be characterized by a TCR beta motif composed of 7 to 9 highly homologous amino acid variants.

Their antigens remain unidentified. Library preparation used 5' RACE. For sequencing, an Illumina HiSeq 2500 was employed. The raw public reads went through TCRdb reprocessing: fastp at Q25, MiXCR clone calling, in-frame beta chains kept. Each record represents a unique CDR3 protein, reported with the most common genes and DNA among its rows. The sample table contains 500,000 to 650,000 distinct CDR3 sequences; only one count was recorded for roughly 5.2% of them. The ten biggest clones cover under 4.5% of the sample. The material sequenced was blood, either unsorted or a sorted T cell fraction (not recorded which). Source of these receptors: a male donor with ankylosing spondylitis.

The chain couples TRBV20-1 to TRBJ1-5; D is undetermined. Germline V CDR1 and CDR2: DFQATT, SNEGSKA (reference sequence). The V and J ends lost 3 bases and 3 bases respectively, with 9 bases between them. CDR3 size: 13 residues. CDR3 loop: CSASWAPNQPQHF. CDR3 coding DNA: TGCAGTGCTAGCTGGGCCCCCAATCAGCCCCAGCATTTT.

In its sample, this clonotype was seen many times. The V call is TRBV4-2, the J call TRBJ2-3, with 9 positions matching TRBD2. This CDR3 has 17 residues. CDR1 is LGHNA and CDR2 is YNFKEQ in the germline V gene. V lost 2 bases, J lost 8 bases, and 14 bases stayed unmatched. The CDR3 loop reads CASSQRSATSGLSTQYF. The CDR3 bases are TGTGCCAGCAGCCAAAGGTCCGCGACTAGCGGCCTTAGTACGCAGTATTTT.

This clonotype was counted many times. This sequence joins TRBV5-1 and TRBJ2-1; D may be TRBD2 (6 bases). CDR3 size: 17 residues. Trimming pared 1 base from V and 6 bases from J, leaving 20 bases between. Germline values: CDR1 SGHRS, CDR2 YFSETQ. CDR3 in DNA: TGCGCCAGCAGCTTGATAAGGACTACAGATTTTGGCAATGAGCAGTTCTTC. It translates to CASSLIRTTDFGNEQFF.

This clonotype occurred many times. The chain links TRBV4-3 to TRBJ2-7; maybe TRBD2 (5 bases). This CDR3 spans 14 amino acids. The V gene's germline CDR1 is LGHNA and CDR2 YSLEER. Deletions cut 4 bases from V and 5 bases from J, with 15 bases between. CDR3 nucleotide sequence: TGCGCCAGCAGCCCCAGGTCCCCAGCGGACGAGCAGTACTTC. Translation: CASSPRSPADEQYF.

This clonotype occurred many times. This chain connects TRBV20-1 to TRBJ2-1, with 10 positions matching TRBD1. Germline loops: CDR1 DFQATT, CDR2 SNEGSKA (reference sequence). V shed 6 bases, J shed 10 bases, and the junction held 12 bases outside the gene matches. This CDR3 is built from 14 residues. The CDR3 sequence is CSAITGTGVWEQFF. The DNA for the CDR3 is TGCAGTGCCATCACCGGGACAGGGGTATGGGAGCAGTTCTTC.

This clonotype occurred many times. The chain links TRBV20-1 to TRBJ1-2, with D perhaps matching TRBD1 (5 bases). Trimming removed 6 bases from V and 4 bases from J, with 9 bases in between. The CDR3 runs 11 residues. CDR1 is DFQATT, CDR2 SNEGSKA, per germline (reference sequence). The CDR3, as DNA: TGCAGTGCCGGACAAACCTATGGCTACACCTTC. Translating gives CSAGQTYGYTF.

This clonotype appeared many times. The chain couples TRBV4-1 to TRBJ2-7; TRBD2 matches 7 bases. Germline CDR1 is MGHRA and CDR2 is YSYEKL. The V and J ends lost 1 base and 7 bases, in that order; junction bases with no gene match: 10. The length of the CDR3 is 15 residues. The CDR3 DNA reads TGCGCCAGCAGCCAAGGGATGGGAGGGCCGGATGAGCAGTACTTC. Translation: CASSQGMGGPDEQYF.